This T cell receptor beta chain was captured in a study of blood T cell repertoires in COVID-19. Study-wide context: T cells, B-cell-depleted T cells, or PBMCs supplied cDNA or gDNA.

Data came from immunoSEQ multiplex PCR; TCRdb stores just in-frame clones and leaves some out. The sample includes roughly 300,000 clones, around nine tenths of them seen just once. Participants' own reports of clinical history determined their cohort assignment. The sequenced sample consisted of PBMCs or T cells enriched from blood (not recorded which). The TCR comes from a woman in her thirties who had recovered from COVID-19.

The CDR3 here is CASGLGGRYGYTF. CDR3 nucleotides: TGTGCCAGCGGCCTCGGGGGACGCTATGGCTACACCTTC. The chain employs TRBV6-5 and TRBJ1-2, with D perhaps TRBD1 (5 bases). This CDR3 has 13 amino acids. Germline V lookup: CDR1 MNHEY, CDR2 SVGAGI. V gave up 8 bases and J gave up 4 bases, with 14 bases separating them.